These 32 T cell receptor beta chains came from one sample sequenced in a study of shared clonotypes between healthy human individuals. Generated by immunoSEQ multiplex PCR, the TCRdb table keeps only in-frame clones and is missing some. The sample consists of some 2.1 million clones, roughly 96% of them appearing once. Sequenced input: naive CD4+ T cells sorted from blood. Subset denoted: CD45RA+ positively selected. These receptors were obtained from a young man in good health.

This chain connects TRBV2 to TRBJ1-6; 9 nucleotides agree with TRBD1. The CDR3 has 14 residues. J gave up 10 bases and V 7 bases, and 8 bases lay outside the gene matches. Germline loops: CDR1 SNHLY, CDR2 FYNNEI. The CDR3 bases are TGTGCCAGCAACCCGGACAGGGGTAGGTCACCCCTCCACTTT. Translated: CASNPDRGRSPLHF. The whole variable domain, remainder taken from reference TRBV2 and TRBJ1-6, is EPEVTQTPSHQVTQMGQEVILRCVPISNHLYFYWYRQILGQKVEFLVSFYNNEISEKSEIFDDQFSVERPDGSNFTLKIRSTKLEDSAMYFCASNPDRGRSPLHFGNGTRLTVT.

The chain joins TRBV5-4 to TRBJ2-1; TRBD2 matches 12 bases. The CDR3 has 15 residues. CDR1 and CDR2 from the germline V gene are SGHNT and YYREEE (reference sequence). Trimming took 3 bases from V and 7 from J; bases not matched to a gene: 5. CDR3 DNA: TGTGCCAGCAGCTCTAGCGGGGGGGCCTTGAATGAGCAGTTCTTC. Translated, it gives CASSSSGGALNEQFF.

This sequence joins TRBV27 and TRBJ2-1, with 8 bases fitting TRBD1. CDR1 and CDR2 from the germline V gene are MNHEY and SMNVEV (reference sequence). The CDR3 is made up of 17 amino acids. Trimming removed 5 bases from V and 4 bases from J; junction bases left unmatched: 13. The CDR3 loop is CASSIQPGTGGYNEQFF. Written as DNA, the CDR3 is TGTGCCAGCAGTATTCAGCCGGGGACAGGCGGGTACAATGAGCAGTTCTTC.

This clone was detected only once. J is TRBJ2-7 and V is TRBV2, with D tentatively TRBD1 or TRBD2 (5 bases each). This CDR3 spans 17 amino acids. Per the germline V gene, CDR1 is SNHLY and CDR2 is FYNNEI. V was trimmed by 6 bases and J by 1 base, leaving 22 bases between them. The CDR3 loop reads CASSRRAGSGDSYEQYF. The CDR3 DNA reads TGTGCCAGCAGCCGAAGGGCAGGGAGTGGTGATTCCTACGAGCAGTACTTC.

The chain recombines TRBV7-2 with TRBJ2-7, with D hard to call. CDR3 length: 14 amino acids. The V and J ends lost 0 bases and 3 bases respectively, with 9 bases between them. Per the germline V gene, CDR1 is SGHTA and CDR2 is FQGNSA. The CDR3 DNA follows: TGTGCCAGCAGCTTAGCGGCAGGCAACTACGAGCAGTACTTC. Translation gives CASSLAAGNYEQYF.

A remark on this clone: Being one base from a much bigger clone, this may be a read error. Other nucleotide sequences in the sample specify the same CDR3. The V call is TRBV5-4, the J call TRBJ2-3, with unresolved D. V lost 0 bases and J 4 bases, leaving 3 bases between the germline ends. The germline V gene has CDR1 SGHNT and CDR2 YYREEE (reference sequence). The CDR3 has 12 amino acids. The CDR3 region has the DNA TGTGCCAGCAGCTTGGGGTCAGATACGCAGTATTTT. It encodes CASSLGSDTQYF.

Comments on this clone: A much larger clone lies a single base off, so this may be a read error. The chain is built from TRBV5-1 and TRBJ1-1; 9 bases match TRBD1. CDR1 SGHRS and CDR2 YFSETQ come from the germline V gene. The CDR3 spans 14 residues. This chain's CDR3 is CANSRRTGDTEAFF. DNA for the CDR3: TGCGCCAACAGCAGACGGACAGGGGACACTGAAGCTTTCTTT.

V usage is TRBV15 and J usage is TRBJ2-5, with TRBD2 as a possible D gene (5 bases). The length of the CDR3 is 14 residues. Germline lookup yields CDR1 LNHNV and CDR2 YYDKDF (reference sequence). The ends were cut back, 1 base at V and 5 bases at J, with 11 bases in the middle. The CDR3 DNA is TGTGCCACCAGCAGAGGAGAGGGTTTTGAGACCCAGTACTTC. It encodes CATSRGEGFETQYF. Full variable domain (remainder filled in from reference TRBV15 and TRBJ2-5): DAMVIQNPRYQVTQFGKPVTLSCSQTLNHNVMYWYQQKSSQAPKLLFHYYDKDFNNEADTPDNFQSRRPNTSFCFLDIRSPGLGDTAMYLCATSRGEGFETQYFGPGTRLLVL.

This chain links TRBV5-8 with TRBJ2-2; the D is unclear. V was trimmed by 1 base and J by 7 bases, leaving 14 bases between them. The CDR3 totals 15 residues. CDR1 and CDR2 (germline): SGHTS, YDEGEE. The CDR3 protein is CASSLYMGQHGELFF. CDR3 DNA sequence: TGTGCCAGCAGCTTGTATATGGGCCAGCACGGGGAGCTGTTTTTT.

The chain combines TRBV2 with TRBJ1-5; 7 positions match TRBD1. Germline CDR1 and CDR2: SNHLY and FYNNEI. The CDR3 is made up of 14 amino acids. The ends lost 4 bases at V and 3 bases at J; junction bases unmatched: 3. In DNA, the CDR3 is TGTGCCAGCAGTGGAGACAGGGCCAATCAGCCCCAGCATTTT. This sequence encodes CASSGDRANQPQHF.

The chain carries TRBV14 and TRBJ1-6, with TRBD1 matching over 7 bases. Germline-derived CDR1 and CDR2 are SGHDN and FVKESK. J was trimmed by 13 bases and V by 4 bases; bases with no gene match: 7. This CDR3 is 13 amino acids long. The CDR3 spells CASSLSTGVPLHF. In DNA form, the CDR3 reads TGTGCCAGCAGCCTTTCAACAGGGGTTCCCCTCCACTTT. The full variable domain, completed using reference TRBV14 and TRBJ1-6, is EAGVTQFPSHSVIEKGQTVTLRCDPISGHDNLYWYRRVMGKEIKFLLHFVKESKQDESGMPNNRFLAERTGGTYSTLKVQPAELEDSGVYFCASSLSTGVPLHFGNGTRLTVT.

The chain employs TRBV11-2 and TRBJ2-7, with 9 bases identical to TRBD2. J lost 1 base, V lost 0 bases, and 7 bases had no gene match. The CDR3 has 17 residues. The germline V gene has CDR1 SGHAT and CDR2 FQNNGV. This CDR3 reads CASSLEVGGRGSYEQYF. The DNA of the CDR3 is TGTGCCAGCAGCTTAGAGGTCGGCGGGAGGGGATCCTACGAGCAGTACTTC.

The chain joins TRBV5-6 to TRBJ2-5; perhaps D is TRBD1 or TRBD2 (6 bases each). From germline, CDR1 is SGHDT and CDR2 YYEEEE. V lost 0 bases to trimming and J lost 2 bases, with 14 bases between them. The CDR3 has 16 residues. The CDR3 protein is CASSLGQGRIQETQYF. For the CDR3, the DNA is TGTGCCAGCAGCTTGGGGCAGGGGAGGATTCAAGAGACCCAGTACTTC.

The rearrangement uses TRBV5-1 and TRBJ2-7; 9 bases align to TRBD1. This CDR3 comprises 16 residues. J lost 2 bases, V lost 4 bases, and 10 bases had no gene match. Germline V gene sequence: CDR1 SGHRS, CDR2 YFSETQ. The CDR3 DNA follows: TGCGCCAGCAGCCTAGAGGGACAGGGACTTCCCTACGAGCAGTACTTC. It translates to CASSLEGQGLPYEQYF.

The chain uses TRBV4-1 and TRBJ2-2; 8 nucleotides line up with TRBD1. The CDR3 sequence is 17 residues long. In germline, CDR1 is MGHRA, CDR2 YSYEKL. Unmatched junction bases numbered 9, after V lost 0 bases and J lost 6 bases. The CDR3 coding sequence is TGCGCCAGCAGCCAAGAAGCGACCCGGACAGGGTCCGGGGAGCTGTTTTTT. It translates to CASSQEATRTGSGELFF.

The genes are TRBV5-1 and TRBJ2-7; TRBD1 might be the D (6 bases). The CDR3 loop spans 15 amino acids. V lost 2 bases to trimming and J lost 7 bases, with 19 bases between them. Germline V gene data show CDR1 as SGHRS and CDR2 as YFSETQ. CDR3 sequence reads: CASSLGGVLAGEQYF. The CDR3 DNA is TGCGCCAGCAGCTTAGGGGGAGTTTTAGCTGGGGAGCAGTACTTC.

Regarding this clone: Within the sample, other DNA sequences also encode this same CDR3. The chain has TRBV4-3 and TRBJ2-2, with D unclear. This CDR3 has 13 amino acids. Germline lookup yields CDR1 LGHNA and CDR2 YSLEER. Trimming removed 0 bases at V and 7 bases at J, with 6 bases between. CDR3 bases: TGCGCCAGCAGCCAAGATCGTGGCGGGGAGCTGTTTTTT. It yields the protein CASSQDRGGELFF.

The chain has TRBV5-4 and TRBJ2-1; TRBD1 or TRBD2 may be the D gene (5 bases each). Looked up from germline, CDR1 is SGHNT and CDR2 is YYREEE (reference sequence). Trimming pared 4 bases from V and 5 bases from J, leaving 16 bases between. This CDR3 is built from 15 residues. This chain's CDR3 is CASSESMGTHNEQFF. CDR3 nucleotides: TGTGCCAGCAGCGAGTCAATGGGGACGCACAATGAGCAGTTCTTC. The full variable domain, with the rest looked up from reference TRBV5-4 and TRBJ2-1, is ETGVTQSPTHLIKTRGQQVTLRCSSQSGHNTVSWYQQALGQGPQFIFQYYREEENGRGNFPPRFSGLQFPNYSSELNVNALELDDSALYLCASSESMGTHNEQFFGPGTRLTVL.

The CDR3: CASSLVISGSSYNEQFF. CDR3 bases: TGTGCCAGCAGCTTAGTAATTAGCGGGAGCTCCTACAATGAGCAGTTCTTC. The chain carries TRBV7-8 and TRBJ2-1; 9 positions agree with TRBD2. The CDR3 extends over 17 amino acids. V gave up 1 base and J gave up 0 bases; unmatched junction bases: 4. The germline CDR1 and CDR2 sequences are SGHVS and FQNEAQ.

The chain links TRBV30 to TRBJ2-1; the match to TRBD2 covers 9 bases. The germline V gene has CDR1 GTSNPN and CDR2 SVGIG (reference sequence). The CDR3 has 16 residues. V shed 4 bases, J shed 9 bases, and the junction held 16 bases outside the gene matches. The CDR3 DNA sequence: TGTGCCTGGAACCCGACTAGCGGAGGGAAGGCGGGTGAGCAGTTCTTC. This sequence encodes CAWNPTSGGKAGEQFF. Looking up the rest from reference TRBV30 and TRBJ2-1 gives the full variable domain: SQTIHQWPATLVQPVGSPLSLECTVEGTSNPNLYWYRQAAGRGLQLLFYSVGIGQISSEVPQNLSASRPQDRQFILSSKKLLLSDSGFYLCAWNPTSGGKAGEQFFGPGTRLTVL.

V is TRBV5-8 and J is TRBJ1-5; D gene unclear. V gave up 2 bases and J gave up 5 bases, with 11 bases separating them. The V gene's germline CDR1 is SGHTS and CDR2 YDEGEE. This CDR3 spans 14 amino acids. The CDR3 region is CASSLRQVHQPQHF. The CDR3 nucleotides are TGTGCCAGCAGCTTAAGGCAGGTCCATCAGCCCCAGCATTTT.

This chain joins TRBV18 and TRBJ2-7; weak D call: TRBD2 (6 bases). Germline values: CDR1 KGHSH, CDR2 LQKENI. CDR3 length: 15 amino acids. V lost 2 bases, J lost 0 bases, and 11 bases lay in between. The CDR3 region has the DNA TGTGCCAGCTCACCAGGAGGGGACCTCTCCTACGAGCAGTACTTC. Its translation is CASSPGGDLSYEQYF.

This clone was observed a handful of times. V and J are TRBV9 and TRBJ2-7; D remains ambiguous. The CDR3 totals 14 residues. V was trimmed by 4 bases and J by 3 bases, leaving 14 bases between them. Germline assignment: CDR1 SGDLS and CDR2 YYNGEE. This chain's CDR3 is CASSTQSGGYEQYF. As DNA, the CDR3 is TGTGCCAGCAGCACCCAGTCAGGCGGCTACGAGCAGTACTTC. Together with reference TRBV9 and TRBJ2-7, the CDR3 gives the full variable domain: DSGVTQTPKHLITATGQRVTLRCSPRSGDLSVYWYQQSLDQGLQFLIQYYNGEERAKGNILERFSAQQFPDLHSELNLSSLELGDSALYFCASSTQSGGYEQYFGPGTRLTVT.

This rearrangement joins TRBV30 to TRBJ1-6; D unclear. The CDR3 has 16 residues. Trimming removed 4 bases at V and 4 bases at J, with 17 bases between. CDR1 and CDR2 from the germline V gene are GTSNPN and SVGIG (reference sequence). In nucleotides, the CDR3 is TGTGCCTGGAAGGAGCCAGGAGGCTTTTATAATTCACCCCTCCACTTT. Protein product: CAWKEPGGFYNSPLHF.

The CDR3 bases are TGTGCCAGCAGCCCGCGGACCAGCGGTACACGGGACGAGCAGTACTTC. Residues: CASSPRTSGTRDEQYF. The genes are TRBV5-4 and TRBJ2-7; the D gene is possibly TRBD2 (5 bases). The CDR3 sequence is 16 residues long. CDR1 and CDR2 from the germline V gene are SGHNT and YYREEE (reference sequence). Deletions cut 4 bases from V and 5 bases from J, with 22 bases between.

The chain couples TRBV5-4 to TRBJ1-4, with D hard to call. Germline CDR1 SGHNT, CDR2 YYREEE (reference sequence). Trimming removed 4 bases from V and 4 bases from J, with 8 bases in between. This CDR3 contains 13 residues. The CDR3 nucleotides read TGTGCCAGCAGCGTAAGCCTTAATGAAAAACTGTTTTTT. Translating gives CASSVSLNEKLFF. Supplemented by reference TRBV5-4 and TRBJ1-4, the full variable domain reads ETGVTQSPTHLIKTRGQQVTLRCSSQSGHNTVSWYQQALGQGPQFIFQYYREEENGRGNFPPRFSGLQFPNYSSELNVNALELDDSALYLCASSVSLNEKLFFGSGTQLSVL.

Concerning this clone: Other DNA sequences in the sample encode the same CDR3. J is TRBJ1-6 and V is TRBV10-3, with D hard to call. CDR1 is ENHRY, CDR2 SYGVKD, per germline. V dropped 0 bases and J dropped 0 bases, with 6 bases sitting between them. This CDR3 contains 16 residues. CDR3 region: CAISESGSSYNSPLHF. The CDR3 nucleotides are TGTGCCATCAGTGAGTCCGGGAGCTCCTATAATTCACCCCTCCACTTT.

The rearrangement links TRBV7-8 to TRBJ1-6; 10 nucleotides line up with TRBD1. The CDR3 extends over 16 amino acids. CDR1 and CDR2 (germline): SGHVS, FQNEAQ. Germline trimming cut 0 bases from V and 11 bases from J; bases unmatched to any gene: 7. This chain's CDR3 is CASSLAETGGWTPLHF. The CDR3 DNA is TGTGCCAGCAGCTTAGCCGAGACAGGGGGCTGGACACCCCTCCACTTT.

V gene TRBV30 combines with J gene TRBJ1-1; weak D call: TRBD1 (5 bases). This CDR3 has 12 amino acids. V lost 3 bases and J 3 bases, leaving 8 bases between the germline ends. CDR1 and CDR2 from the germline V gene are GTSNPN and SVGIG (reference sequence). The CDR3 sequence is CAWRLGDTEAFF. CDR3 bases: TGTGCCTGGAGGCTGGGGGACACTGAAGCTTTCTTT. The variable domain in full, completed from reference TRBV30 and TRBJ1-1, reads SQTIHQWPATLVQPVGSPLSLECTVEGTSNPNLYWYRQAAGRGLQLLFYSVGIGQISSEVPQNLSASRPQDRQFILSSKKLLLSDSGFYLCAWRLGDTEAFFGQGTRLTVV.

The chain combines TRBV25-1 with TRBJ2-3; 15 bases match TRBD2. The CDR3 has 15 amino acids. Germline V gives CDR1 MGHDK, CDR2 SYGVNS. Trimming removed 5 bases from V and 5 bases from J; junction bases left unmatched: 2. CDR3 coding DNA: TGTGCCAGCAGTCGGACTAGCGGGGGGGTAGATACGCAGTATTTT. It codes for CASSRTSGGVDTQYF.

V is TRBV10-3 and J is TRBJ1-4; 7 bases agree with TRBD1. Looked up from germline, CDR1 is ENHRY and CDR2 is SYGVKD. With V trimmed by 5 bases and J by 7 bases, 4 bases remained unmatched. There are 13 residues in the CDR3. This CDR3 is CAISRDSVEKLFF. The CDR3 nucleotides are TGTGCCATCAGTCGGGACAGTGTTGAAAAACTGTTTTTT.

This rearrangement joins TRBV19 to TRBJ2-7, with D perhaps being TRBD1 or TRBD2 (5 bases each). The V end was cut by 6 bases, the J end by 0 bases, with 18 bases between. This CDR3 has 16 residues. Germline CDR1 reads LNHDA; CDR2 reads SQIVND (reference sequence). CDR3 sequence (DNA): TGTGCCAGTAGGTCCCTCACGGGGACGATCTCCTACGAGCAGTACTTC. Amino acid sequence: CASRSLTGTISYEQYF.